The source of this TCR beta chain is a study of cytomegalovirus exposure and HLA in healthy donors (dated by TCRdb to the late 2010s). Notes on the research overall: An earlier analysis of approximately 640 of the donors reported about 290 Gb of sequence data and roughly 110 million unique TCR beta sequences from some 180 million T cells. Donor age, sex, ethnicity and CMV serostatus were collected together with the repertoire data. Every repertoire in the discovery cohort had been generated on one and the same sequencing platform. The study combined high-throughput TCR immunosequencing, statistical association of individual TCRs with disease status, and machine learning to predict cytomegalovirus infection status. Rather than drawing on any new phenotypic data, the later analysis identified candidate immune exposures from TCR beta sequences and the way those sequences occurred across donors. An earlier analysis of some 500 of the donors used high-throughput TCR beta sequencing to judge whether each TCR beta V gene segment behaved as functional or pseudogenic. A separate validation cohort of more than 100 different subjects was used in addition to the 666-subject first cohort. Roughly 300 gigabases of sequencing data and 75 million to 85 million unique TCR sequences made up an early release that covered 500 to 700 HLA-typed donors. Genome-wide SNP genotypes for about 55% of the roughly 670 donors were used in a later genetic analysis, which treated that subset as a discovery cohort. Of the roughly 400 genotyped donors, approximately 80% were placed in the genetic ancestry cluster associated with self-reported Caucasian donors. The study profiled the T cell repertoires of some 610 subjects by immunosequencing and related them to cytomegalovirus serostatus. Among roughly 400 genotyped donors of the cohort, an average of approximately 240,000 unique TCR beta nucleotide sequences were sequenced per donor, about a sixth of them non-productive. The study aimed to test whether cataloging public T cell receptors could reveal signatures of past pathogen exposure. Five DR-DQ haplotypes were treated as single units for association and clustering because of strong linkage in the cohort. Both class I and class II loci were covered by HLA typing, at four-digit resolution. A later analysis re-examined previously published TCR beta repertoires from just over 650 donors and added high-resolution HLA genotyping to investigate patterns of TCR occurrence. Typing coverage varied by locus: roughly 629-640 donors for A, B, C, DRB1 and DQB1; more than 500 for DQA1; approximately 610 for DPA1; around 490 for DPB1. The paper's findings and limits, for the study overall: Correlated functional status among segregating V segments might be attributable to linkage disequilibrium, but an unknown experimental factor could not be ruled out. When HLA alleles, especially DR and DQ, strongly co-occurred, TCR associations were difficult to assign to individual alleles. Because counts were too low, some 17 rarely observed V segments, including chromosome 9 orphons, were left out of the earlier analysis of a few hundred of the donors. A later analysis found that most CMV-associated TCR beta chains appeared HLA-restricted, with HLA associations seemingly driven largely by CMV exposure. A group of highly shared sequence variants was considered likely to be a technical artifact of the sequencing pipeline. Most TCR sequences were observed very rarely across donors, whereas some public TCRs were present in many individuals. A later analysis found that TCR association rates varied across HLA loci, with DRB1 alleles showing the most associated TCRs and HLA-C alleles the fewest. A few of the identified cytomegalovirus-associated TCR beta chains were confirmed in vitro to be specific for cytomegalovirus antigens. The presence/absence analyses assumed that sequencing depth was roughly uniform across donors, and that assumption may not be true. In a later analysis, HLA-associated TCR beta chains showed more clonal expansion and lower generation probabilities than non-associated chains that were equally common. In the study, 150 to 200 TCR beta chains were listed as associated with cytomegalovirus. According to the authors, the approach could potentially be generalized to other disease states and immunological phenotypes. The classifier was reported to diagnose cytomegalovirus status with high specificity and sensitivity in both the original cohort and the validation cohort. In a later genetic analysis, a missense DCLRE1C variant was associated with V-gene and J-gene trimming of TCR beta chains, and the association was replicated in an independent cohort. Only TCR beta chains were sequenced in this cohort, and the absence of alpha or paired-chain data limited detectable features. An earlier analysis of some 560 of the donors showed that most TCR beta V segments appeared in productive rearrangements either about 87% or about 30% of the time, which broadly matched IMGT annotations. A further reported finding was that TCR beta sequences accurately predicted the HLA-A and HLA-B alleles for most subjects in the first cohort. Some IMGT-functional V segments, including TRBV6-2 and TRBV6-3, could not be told apart with the 87-base-pair reads, so those segments were excluded. Because HLA typing was missing for some donors at each locus, association tests included only the typed subset. According to a later genetic analysis, donors in an Asian-associated ancestry cluster had fewer N-insertions in productive TCRs than the roughly 670-donor mean. In a later analysis, several top co-occurrence clusters were reported to appear linked to parvovirus B19, influenza, CMV and Epstein-Barr virus. For the cohort, immune exposure information was limited to CMV serostatus. Specific HLA alleles were associated with 15,000 to 20,000 TCR beta sequences at a false discovery rate of 0.05 in a later analysis.

The CDR3 covers 17 residues, taking in both the cysteine and the phenylalanine. Here the CDR3 DNA is all that survives: 51 bases in frame from base 1. As encoded in the germline V gene (reference sequence), CDR1 is PRHDT while CDR2 is FYEKMQ. Of note for this clone: The antigen it recognizes is unknown.

The library was built by means of the immunoSEQ multiplex PCR assay. A mixture of 60 forward primers for TCR Vbeta segments and 13 reverse primers for TCR Jbeta segments was used in the multiplex PCR. The CDR3 region of rearranged TCR beta genes was amplified from genomic DNA with a multiplex PCR assay. On the Illumina HiSeq System, the amplified TCR beta libraries were sequenced as 87-base-pair reads. In the paper's pipeline: A later analysis tallied around 82 million unique TCR beta chains across the approximately 670 repertoires, and about 10 million of those chains were shared by two or more donors. A nearest-neighbor algorithm error-corrected the raw reads and collapsed the reads into unique sequences, merging closely related sequences to remove PCR and sequencing errors. To assign V, D and J gene segments, CDR3 sequences were aligned to IMGT reference sequences. For a sequence to be retained, a match of at least six nucleotides was required to both a V gene segment and a J gene segment. A rearrangement was called productive if the CDR3 had no stop codons and remained in frame with V and J, and every other rearrangement was called non-productive. Following IMGT convention, CDR3 was defined as the stretch from the second conserved V-encoded cysteine up to the conserved J-encoded phenylalanine. The earlier analysis of about 590 of the donors excluded sequences that lacked an unambiguous match to a single V gene segment. In an earlier analysis of approximately 560 of the donors, a V segment was called functional when productive rearrangements were above 56.7%, and segregating when the standard deviation between donors exceeded 5%. A statistical classification framework was built for diagnosing cytomegalovirus status from the catalog of TCR beta chain sequences. V and J gene assignment, in a later analysis, came from comparing TCR nucleotide sequences with IMGT/GENE-DB human TR gene sequences. A later analysis assigned CDR3 sequences and most-parsimonious VDJ recombination scenarios with the TCRdist pipeline. In a later analysis, each TCR beta chain was defined by its CDR3 amino acid sequence together with its V-gene family, and reads without a unique V-gene family were excluded. A later analysis removed over 500 highly shared, low-generation-probability nucleotide sequences to deal with suspected cross-contamination and a sequencing artifact. In a later analysis, a clonal expansion index was calculated for each public chain from normalized within-repertoire ranks of inferred template counts. A later analysis computed generation probabilities with a VDJ recombination model fitted to out-of-frame rearrangements, and checked the results against IGoR. In a later analysis, hypergeometric tests were used to score TCR-TCR, TCR-HLA and TCR-CMV co-occurrence, with a repertoire-size bias correction applied to TCR pairs. False discovery rates were estimated in a later analysis by permuting HLA or CMV assignments 20 times. In a later analysis, co-occurring TCRs were grouped with DBSCAN, and TCRdist sequence similarity was added when clustering was performed within HLA-allele-positive subsets. Co-occurrence clustering excluded repertoires with fewer than 30,000 or more than 120,000 public chains, plus five with anomalous nucleotide sharing. The clones in this table, taken by TCRdb from immuneACCESS, are in-frame only. Not every clone is retained; where verified, under half of the shortfall comes from an unresolved V gene, and the cause of the rest is unknown. That table is the source of V, J and clone size, and D and trimming were worked out from the DNA. This sample's records show about 200,000 clones. The top ten hold approximately 0.98% of the sample.

In total, about 650 healthy bone marrow donors made up the cohort. At the time of sampling, all cohort members were nominally healthy, though unrecorded immune exposures were likely present. The donor tested CMV seropositive and was one of the 289 seropositive cohort members. A peripheral blood sample was collected from each donor, and TCR beta sequencing was performed on peripheral blood mononuclear cells. The Qiagen DNeasy Blood Extraction Kit was used to extract genomic DNA from the blood cell samples. This sequence originates from a woman younger than 45 in good health and CMV-seropositive. Here the chain combines TRBV13 and TRBJ2-5, and the D gene may be TRBD2, 7 bases matching. The J call may be faulty, since TRBJ2-7 better matches the DNA end. The sample consisted of PBMCs. The nucleotides read TGTGCCAGCAGCCACCGAGCGTCGGGGGGCGAGATATACGAGCAGTACTTC. This sequence encodes CASSHRASGGEIYEQYF.